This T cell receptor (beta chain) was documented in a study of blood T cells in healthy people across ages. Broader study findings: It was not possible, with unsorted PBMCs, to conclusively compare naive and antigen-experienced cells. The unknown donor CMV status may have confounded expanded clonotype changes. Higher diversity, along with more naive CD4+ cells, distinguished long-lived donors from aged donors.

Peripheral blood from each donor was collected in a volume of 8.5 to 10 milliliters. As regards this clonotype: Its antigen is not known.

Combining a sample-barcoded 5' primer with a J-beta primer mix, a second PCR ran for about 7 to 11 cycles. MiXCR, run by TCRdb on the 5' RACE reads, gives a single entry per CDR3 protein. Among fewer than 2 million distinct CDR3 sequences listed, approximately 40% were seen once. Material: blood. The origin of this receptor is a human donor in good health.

The CDR3 nucleotides read TGTGCCAGCAGCCAGACTACTGGCCCTTATGGCTACACCTTC. Translating it yields CASSQTTGPYGYTF. This chain connects TRBV3-1 to TRBJ1-2; D gene uncertain. V lost 3 bases, J lost 5 bases, and 13 bases lay in between. Germline V lookup: CDR1 LGHDT, CDR2 YNNKEL (reference sequence). The length of the CDR3 is 14 residues.